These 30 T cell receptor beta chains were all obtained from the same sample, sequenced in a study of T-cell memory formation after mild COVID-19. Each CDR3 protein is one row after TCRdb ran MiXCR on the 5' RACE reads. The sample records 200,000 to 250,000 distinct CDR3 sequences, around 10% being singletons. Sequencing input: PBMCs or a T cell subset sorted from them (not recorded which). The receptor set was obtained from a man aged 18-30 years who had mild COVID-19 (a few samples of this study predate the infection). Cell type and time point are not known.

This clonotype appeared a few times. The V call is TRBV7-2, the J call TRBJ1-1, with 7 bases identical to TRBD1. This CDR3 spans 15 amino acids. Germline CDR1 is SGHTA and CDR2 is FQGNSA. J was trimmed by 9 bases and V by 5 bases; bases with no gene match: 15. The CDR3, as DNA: TGTGCCAGCAGCGTCAGCCTGAGGACAGGAGAGAAAGCTTTCTTT. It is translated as CASSVSLRTGEKAFF.

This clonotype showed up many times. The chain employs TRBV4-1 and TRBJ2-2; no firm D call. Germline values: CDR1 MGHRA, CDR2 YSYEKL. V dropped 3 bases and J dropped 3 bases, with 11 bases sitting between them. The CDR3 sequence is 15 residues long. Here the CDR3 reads CASSHSKGDTGELFF. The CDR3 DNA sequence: TGCGCCAGCAGCCACAGCAAGGGTGACACCGGGGAGCTGTTTTTT.

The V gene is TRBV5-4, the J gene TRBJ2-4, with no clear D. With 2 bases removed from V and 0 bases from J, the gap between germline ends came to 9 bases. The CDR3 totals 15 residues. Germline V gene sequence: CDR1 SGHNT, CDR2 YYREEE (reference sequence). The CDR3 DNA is TGTGCCAGCAGCTTTGCCGGCCTAGCCAAAAACATTCAGTACTTC. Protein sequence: CASSFAGLAKNIQYF.

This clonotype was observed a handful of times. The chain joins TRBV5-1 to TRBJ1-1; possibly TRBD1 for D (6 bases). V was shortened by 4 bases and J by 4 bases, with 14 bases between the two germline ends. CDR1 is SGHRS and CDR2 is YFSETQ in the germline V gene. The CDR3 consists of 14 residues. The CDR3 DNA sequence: TGCGCCAGCAGCGCCAGGGGAGTAGGCACTGAAGCTTTCTTT. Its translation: CASSARGVGTEAFF. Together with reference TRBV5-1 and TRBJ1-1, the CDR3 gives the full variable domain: KAGVTQTPRYLIKTRGQQVTLSCSPISGHRSVSWYQQTPGQGLQFLFEYFSETQRNKGNFPGRFSGRQFSNSRSEMNVSTLELGDSALYLCASSARGVGTEAFFGQGTRLTVV.

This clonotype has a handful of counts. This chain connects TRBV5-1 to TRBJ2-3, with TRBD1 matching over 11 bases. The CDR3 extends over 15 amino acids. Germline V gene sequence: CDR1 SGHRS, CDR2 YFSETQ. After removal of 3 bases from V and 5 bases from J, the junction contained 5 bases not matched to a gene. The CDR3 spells CASSSGQGAKDTQYF. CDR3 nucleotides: TGCGCCAGCAGCTCCGGACAGGGGGCAAAAGATACGCAGTATTTT.

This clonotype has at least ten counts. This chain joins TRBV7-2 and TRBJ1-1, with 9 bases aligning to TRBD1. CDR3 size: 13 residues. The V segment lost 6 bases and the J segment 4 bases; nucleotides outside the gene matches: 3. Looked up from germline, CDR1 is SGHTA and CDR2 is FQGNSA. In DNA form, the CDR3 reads TGTGCCAGCAGACAGGGGGCGTCCACTGAAGCTTTCTTT. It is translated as CASRQGASTEAFF.

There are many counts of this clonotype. CDR3 bases: TGTGCCACCAGCAGAGGACAGGGGGAGATTAATCCTCCCAATCAGCCCCAGCATTTT. This translates into CATSRGQGEINPPNQPQHF. The chain recombines TRBV15 with TRBJ1-5; 9 positions agree with TRBD1. CDR1 and CDR2 from the germline V gene are LNHNV and YYDKDF (reference sequence). This CDR3 contains 19 residues. J was trimmed by 3 bases and V by 1 base; bases with no gene match: 13.

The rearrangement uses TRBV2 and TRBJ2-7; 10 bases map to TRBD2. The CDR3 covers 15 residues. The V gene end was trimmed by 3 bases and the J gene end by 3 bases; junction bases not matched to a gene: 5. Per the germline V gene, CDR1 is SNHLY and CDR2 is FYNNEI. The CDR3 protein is CASSDLAGAFYEQYV. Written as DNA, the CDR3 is TGTGCCAGCAGTGATCTAGCGGGAGCCTTCTACGAGCAGTACGTC.

The CDR3 DNA is TGTGCCACCAGTGAGGGGACAGGGGCTACGCAGTATTTT. Translating it yields CATSEGTGATQYF. The chain uses TRBV24-1 and TRBJ2-3, with TRBD1 matching 10 bases. With V trimmed by 4 bases and J by 8 bases, 2 bases remained unmatched. Germline CDR1 and CDR2: KGHDR and SFDVKD. The length of the CDR3 is 13 residues.

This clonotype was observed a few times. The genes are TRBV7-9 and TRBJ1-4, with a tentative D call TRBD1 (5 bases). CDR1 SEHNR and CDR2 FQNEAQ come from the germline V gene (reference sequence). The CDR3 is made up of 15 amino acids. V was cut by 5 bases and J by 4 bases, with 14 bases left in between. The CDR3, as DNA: TGTGCCAGCAGCCGGGGCGCAGCGGGTAATGAAAAACTGTTTTTT. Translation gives CASSRGAAGNEKLFF.

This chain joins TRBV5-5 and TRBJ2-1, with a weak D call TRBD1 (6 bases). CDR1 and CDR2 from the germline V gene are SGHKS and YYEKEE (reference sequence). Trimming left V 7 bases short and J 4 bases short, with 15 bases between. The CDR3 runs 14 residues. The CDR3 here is CASAVEGGYNEQFF. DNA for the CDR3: TGTGCCAGCGCCGTGGAAGGGGGATACAATGAGCAGTTCTTC.

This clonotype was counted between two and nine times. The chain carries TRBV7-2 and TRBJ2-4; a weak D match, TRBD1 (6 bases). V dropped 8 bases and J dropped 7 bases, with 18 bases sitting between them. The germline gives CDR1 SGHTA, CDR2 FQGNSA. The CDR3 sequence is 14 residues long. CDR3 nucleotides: TGTGCCAGCGGGGGTGGGGACACCTATAACATTCAGTACTTC. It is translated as CASGGGDTYNIQYF.

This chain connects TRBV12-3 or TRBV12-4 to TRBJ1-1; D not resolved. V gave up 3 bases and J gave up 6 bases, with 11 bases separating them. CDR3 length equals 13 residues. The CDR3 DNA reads TGTGCCAGCAGTTTGATCTGGGAACCTGAAGCTTTCTTT. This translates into CASSLIWEPEAFF.

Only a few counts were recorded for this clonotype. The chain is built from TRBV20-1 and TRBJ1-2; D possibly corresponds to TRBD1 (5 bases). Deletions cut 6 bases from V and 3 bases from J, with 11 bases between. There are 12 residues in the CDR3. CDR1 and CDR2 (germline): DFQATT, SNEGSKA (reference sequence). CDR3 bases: TGCAGTGCCTCCGGGACGGACTATGGCTACACCTTC. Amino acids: CSASGTDYGYTF.

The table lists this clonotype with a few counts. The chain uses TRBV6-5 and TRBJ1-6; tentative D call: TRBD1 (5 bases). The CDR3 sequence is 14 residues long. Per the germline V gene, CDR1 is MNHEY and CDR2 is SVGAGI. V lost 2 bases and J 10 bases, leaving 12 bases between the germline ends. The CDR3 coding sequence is TGTGCCAGCAGTTACAATGGAAAGGGGTCACCCCTCCACTTT. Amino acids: CASSYNGKGSPLHF.

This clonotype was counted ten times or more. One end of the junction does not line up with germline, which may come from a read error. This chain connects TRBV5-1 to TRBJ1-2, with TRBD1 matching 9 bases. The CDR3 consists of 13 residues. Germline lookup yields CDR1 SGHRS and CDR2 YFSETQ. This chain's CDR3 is CASRPGNRGPFHF. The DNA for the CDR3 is TGCGCCAGCAGGCCTGGAAACAGGGGGCCCTTCCACTTC.

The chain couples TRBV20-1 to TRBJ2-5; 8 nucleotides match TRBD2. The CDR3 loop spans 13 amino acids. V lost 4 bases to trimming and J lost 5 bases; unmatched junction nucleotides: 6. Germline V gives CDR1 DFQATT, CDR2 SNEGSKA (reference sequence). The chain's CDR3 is CSAKRAGVETQYF. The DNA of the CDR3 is TGCAGTGCTAAAAGAGCGGGGGTGGAGACCCAGTACTTC.

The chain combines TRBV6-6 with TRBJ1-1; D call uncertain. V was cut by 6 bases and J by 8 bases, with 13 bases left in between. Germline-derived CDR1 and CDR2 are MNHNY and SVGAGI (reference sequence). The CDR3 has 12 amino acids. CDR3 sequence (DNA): TGTGCCAGCAGCCTGACGGCGGGAGAAGCTTTCTTT. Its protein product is CASSLTAGEAFF.

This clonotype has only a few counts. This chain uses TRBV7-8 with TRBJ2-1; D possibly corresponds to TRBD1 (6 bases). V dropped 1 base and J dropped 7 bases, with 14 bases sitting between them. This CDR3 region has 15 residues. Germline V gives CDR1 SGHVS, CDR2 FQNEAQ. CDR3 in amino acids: CASSLERRDTNEQFF. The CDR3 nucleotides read TGTGCCAGCAGCTTAGAGCGCCGGGACACGAATGAGCAGTTCTTC.

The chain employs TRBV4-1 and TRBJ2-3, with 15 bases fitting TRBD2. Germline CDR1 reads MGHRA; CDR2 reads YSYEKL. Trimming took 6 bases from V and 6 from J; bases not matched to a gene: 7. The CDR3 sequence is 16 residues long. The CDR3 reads CASSRTSGGARDTQYF. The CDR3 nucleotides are TGCGCCAGCAGTCGGACTAGCGGGGGGGCGCGGGATACGCAGTATTTT.

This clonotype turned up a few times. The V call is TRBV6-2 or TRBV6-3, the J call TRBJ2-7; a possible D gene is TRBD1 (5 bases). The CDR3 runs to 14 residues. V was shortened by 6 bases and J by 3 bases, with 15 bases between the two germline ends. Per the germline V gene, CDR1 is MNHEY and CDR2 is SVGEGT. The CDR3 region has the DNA TGTGCCAGCAGCCTTCAAGGGGTGGTCTACGAGCAGTACGTC. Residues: CASSLQGVVYEQYV.

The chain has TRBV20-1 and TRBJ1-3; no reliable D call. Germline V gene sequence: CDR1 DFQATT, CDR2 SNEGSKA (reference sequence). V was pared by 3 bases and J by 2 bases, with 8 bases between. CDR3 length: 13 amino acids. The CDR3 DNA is TGCAGTGCTAGGGGGAACCCTGGAAACACCATATATTTT. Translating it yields CSARGNPGNTIYF.

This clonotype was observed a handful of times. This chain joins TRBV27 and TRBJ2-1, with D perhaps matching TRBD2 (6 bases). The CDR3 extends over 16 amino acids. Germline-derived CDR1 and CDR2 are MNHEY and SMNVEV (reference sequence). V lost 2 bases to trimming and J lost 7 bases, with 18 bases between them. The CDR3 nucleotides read TGTGCCAGCAGTTTAGCCGGGGGAGGCCGGTTGAATGAGCAGTTCTTC. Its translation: CASSLAGGGRLNEQFF.

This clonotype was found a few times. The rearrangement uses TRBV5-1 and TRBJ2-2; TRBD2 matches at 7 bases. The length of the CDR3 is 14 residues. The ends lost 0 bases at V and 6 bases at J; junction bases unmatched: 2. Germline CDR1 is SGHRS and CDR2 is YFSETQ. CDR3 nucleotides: TGCGCCAGCAGCTTGGCACTAGCGTCCGGGGAGCTGTTTTTT. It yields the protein CASSLALASGELFF.

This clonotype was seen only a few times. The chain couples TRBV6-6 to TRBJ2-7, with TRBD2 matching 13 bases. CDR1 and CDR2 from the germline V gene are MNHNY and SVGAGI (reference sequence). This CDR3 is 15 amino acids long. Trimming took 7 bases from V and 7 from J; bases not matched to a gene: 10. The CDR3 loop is CASNPGTSGDGEQYF. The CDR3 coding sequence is TGTGCCAGCAACCCAGGGACTAGCGGGGATGGGGAGCAGTACTTC.

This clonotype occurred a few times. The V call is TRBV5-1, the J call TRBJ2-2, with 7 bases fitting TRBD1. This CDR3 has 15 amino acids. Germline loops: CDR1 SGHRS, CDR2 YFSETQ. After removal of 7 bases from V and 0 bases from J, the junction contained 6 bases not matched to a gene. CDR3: CASVAGTANTGELFF. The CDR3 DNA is TGCGCCAGCGTCGCCGGGACAGCGAACACCGGGGAGCTGTTTTTT.

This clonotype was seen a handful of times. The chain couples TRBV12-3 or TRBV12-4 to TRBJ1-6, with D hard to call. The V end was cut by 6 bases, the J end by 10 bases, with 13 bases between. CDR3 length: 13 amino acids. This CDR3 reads CASRRARASPLHF. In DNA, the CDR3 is TGTGCCAGCAGACGGGCCAGAGCCTCACCCCTCCACTTT.

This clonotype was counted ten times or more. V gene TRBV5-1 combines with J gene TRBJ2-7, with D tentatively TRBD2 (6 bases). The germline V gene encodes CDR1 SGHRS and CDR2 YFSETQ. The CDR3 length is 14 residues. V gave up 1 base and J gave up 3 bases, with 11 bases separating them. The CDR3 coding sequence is TGCGCCAGCAGCTTGCGGCAGGGAGGCTACGAGCAGTACTTC. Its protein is CASSLRQGGYEQYF.

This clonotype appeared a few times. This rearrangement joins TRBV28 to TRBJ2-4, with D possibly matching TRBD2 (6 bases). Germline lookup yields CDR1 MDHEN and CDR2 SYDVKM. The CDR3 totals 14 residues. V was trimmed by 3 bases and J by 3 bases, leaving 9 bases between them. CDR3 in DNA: TGTGCCAGCAGTTTTTCGCGGGGCAAAAACATTCAGTACTTC. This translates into CASSFSRGKNIQYF.

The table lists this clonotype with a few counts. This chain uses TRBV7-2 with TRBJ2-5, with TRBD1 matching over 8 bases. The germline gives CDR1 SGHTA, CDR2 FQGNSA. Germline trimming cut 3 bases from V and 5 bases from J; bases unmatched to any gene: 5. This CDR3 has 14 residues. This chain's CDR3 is CASSFTGGTETQYF. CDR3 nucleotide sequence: TGTGCCAGCAGCTTTACAGGGGGAACTGAGACCCAGTACTTC.